This TCR beta chain was identified during a study of cytomegalovirus exposure and HLA in healthy donors. About the study: Of approximately 400 genotyped donors, roughly 86% clustered with self-reported Caucasian donors.

In the case of this clone: Antigen unknown.

This CDR3 is 15 amino acids long. The V end lost 5 bases, the J end lost 1 base, and 14 bases lay between the germline ends. From germline, CDR1 is MNHNS and CDR2 SASEGT. PCR employed 60 Vbeta and 13 Jbeta primers. Libraries were prepared by immunoSEQ multiplex PCR; TCRdb keeps only in-frame clonotypes and omits some of them. The table includes 95,000 to 150,000 clones, 75% to 80% detected once. Study-wide findings and caveats: Fewer N-insertions than the roughly 670-donor mean were reportedly shown by an Asian-associated ancestry cluster in a later analysis. Researchers counted around 170 TCR beta chains as cytomegalovirus-associated.

Sequenced sample: PBMCs. The sequence was collected from a man between 40 and 49 years old in good health and CMV-seronegative. V gene TRBV6-1 combines with J gene TRBJ1-2; D remains ambiguous. In DNA, the CDR3 is TGTGCCAGCAGTCTCATCGGCGGCATTAACTATGGCTACACCTTC. Amino acid sequence: CASSLIGGINYGYTF.